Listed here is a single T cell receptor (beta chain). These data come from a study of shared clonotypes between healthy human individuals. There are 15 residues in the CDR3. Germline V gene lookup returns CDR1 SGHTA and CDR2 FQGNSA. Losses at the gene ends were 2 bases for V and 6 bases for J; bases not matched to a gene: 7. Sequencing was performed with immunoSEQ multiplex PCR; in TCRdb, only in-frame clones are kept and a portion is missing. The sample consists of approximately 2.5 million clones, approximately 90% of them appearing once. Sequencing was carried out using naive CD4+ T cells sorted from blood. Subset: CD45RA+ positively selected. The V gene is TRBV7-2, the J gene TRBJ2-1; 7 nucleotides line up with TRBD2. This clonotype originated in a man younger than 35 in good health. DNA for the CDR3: TGTGCCAGCAGCTTAATGGGCGGGGGAGTCAATGAGCAGTTCTTC. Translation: CASSLMGGGVNEQFF. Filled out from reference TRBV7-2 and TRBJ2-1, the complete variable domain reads GAGVSQSPSNKVTEKGKDVELRCDPISGHTALYWYRQSLGQGLEFLIYFQGNSAPDKSGLPSDRFSAERTGGSVSTLTIQRTQQEDSAVYLCASSLMGGGVNEQFFGPGTRLTVL.